The T cell receptor beta chain described here comes from a study of shared clonotypes between healthy human individuals. Study summary: The study enrolled a couple of women and three men aged 18 to 49. Each donor contributed plates that comprised three CD4 naive, three CD4 memory, two CD8 naive and one CD8 memory. Findings and limits, study-wide: It was anticipated that sequencing depth would influence how many clonotypes donors shared.

The V gene's germline CDR1 is LNHDA and CDR2 SQIVND (reference sequence). CDR3 length equals 15 residues. The germline V and J ends were trimmed by 5 bases and 6 bases, with 17 bases remaining between them. Data came from immunoSEQ multiplex PCR; TCRdb stores just in-frame clones and leaves some out. The sample includes more than 1.2 million clones, 98% of them seen just once. Concerning this clone itself: What it recognizes is unknown.

The sequence was obtained from a man under 40 in good health. What was sequenced was naive CD4+ T cells sorted from blood. The subset here: CD45RA+ positively selected. The rearrangement uses TRBV19 and TRBJ2-1; D not resolved. The CDR3 sequence: CASSPRWDQLNEQFF. CDR3 DNA: TGTGCCAGTAGTCCCCGGTGGGATCAGCTCAATGAGCAGTTCTTC.